These 32 T cell receptor beta chains originate from one sample sequenced in a study of control samples from healthy donors and cancer patients. The protocol was immunoSEQ multiplex PCR, while the TCRdb copy is restricted to in-frame clones and leaves out a portion. The sample includes 90,000 to 100,000 clones, 79% seen only once; the top ten take roughly a tenth. The sequenced sample was blood. These receptors originate from a woman in her thirties in good health.

In this sample, this clone turned up a few times. The CDR3 DNA follows: TGTGCCAGCAGCTTAGTGGGGACTAACTACGAGCAGTACTTC. This encodes CASSLVGTNYEQYF. V and J are TRBV7-2 and TRBJ2-7; 7 positions agree with TRBD2. The CDR3 runs to 14 residues. CDR1 is SGHTA and CDR2 is FQGNSA in the germline V gene. Unmatched junction bases numbered 3, after V lost 1 base and J lost 3 bases.

This clone was observed a single time. The chain carries TRBV21-1 and TRBJ2-7. TRBV21-1 is marked as a pseudogene. The CDR3 has 14 amino acids. The CDR3 nucleotides read TGTGCCAGCAGCCGAAATTGGGACCCGTACGAGCAGTACTTC. Translating it yields CASSRNWDPYEQYF.

The CDR3 DNA reads as TGTGCCAGTAGTTCCAGTACGAATGGGAAAAACTATGGCTACACCTTC. As protein: CASSSSTNGKNYGYTF. V is TRBV19 and J is TRBJ1-2; no reliable D call. CDR3 length: 16 residues. Germline V gives CDR1 LNHDA, CDR2 SQIVND (reference sequence). V dropped 5 bases and J dropped 2 bases, with 18 bases sitting between them.

This clone was observed a handful of times. The chain couples TRBV2 to TRBJ1-3; D not certain. The V and J ends lost 10 bases and 0 bases respectively, with 16 bases between them. This CDR3 contains 15 residues. Germline V CDR1 and CDR2: SNHLY, FYNNEI. CDR3 protein: CAMLYGRLSGNTIYF. The CDR3 DNA follows: TGTGCCATGCTGTATGGCCGTCTCTCTGGAAACACCATATATTTT. Full variable domain (remainder filled in from reference TRBV2 and TRBJ1-3): EPEVTQTPSHQVTQMGQEVILRCVPISNHLYFYWYRQILGQKVEFLVSFYNNEISEKSEIFDDQFSVERPDGSNFTLKIRSTKLEDSAMYFCAMLYGRLSGNTIYFGEGSWLTVV.

The chain joins TRBV27 to TRBJ1-4, with D tentatively TRBD1 (5 bases). V was clipped by 3 bases and J by 3 bases, with 8 bases between them. CDR1 is MNHEY, CDR2 SMNVEV, per germline (reference sequence). CDR3 length: 14 amino acids. The CDR3 DNA is TGTGCCAGCAGTTTCGCCAGGGCTAATGAAAAACTGTTTTTT. Translating it yields CASSFARANEKLFF.

The chain links TRBV5-1 to TRBJ2-6, with 11 positions matching TRBD1. CDR3 length: 19 residues. Trimming removed 4 bases from V and 4 bases from J; junction bases left unmatched: 13. The germline V gene has CDR1 SGHRS and CDR2 YFSETQ. The CDR3 loop is CASSRSGTGGSSGANVLTF. For the CDR3, the DNA is TGCGCCAGCAGCCGTAGTGGGACAGGGGGTTCATCCGGGGCCAACGTCCTGACTTTC.

The genes are TRBV9 and TRBJ1-2; D possibly corresponds to TRBD1 (6 bases). From germline, CDR1 is SGDLS and CDR2 YYNGEE. The CDR3 has 16 residues. Trimming stripped 3 bases from V and 0 bases from J, with 15 bases between. CDR3 region: CASSATGQGSNYGYTF. The CDR3 nucleotides read TGTGCCAGCAGCGCCACGGGGCAGGGGTCTAACTATGGCTACACCTTC.

This clone was observed a few times. The V and J genes are TRBV30 and TRBJ2-7; D gene uncertain. From germline, CDR1 is GTSNPN and CDR2 SVGIG (reference sequence). V was cut by 2 bases and J by 0 bases, with 8 bases left in between. The CDR3 length is 13 residues. The CDR3 loop reads CAWSRANSYEQYF. The CDR3 DNA reads as TGTGCCTGGAGTAGGGCCAACTCCTACGAGCAGTACTTC.

This clone appeared a single time. The rearrangement links TRBV9 to TRBJ1-4, with 8 bases fitting TRBD1. This CDR3 region has 14 residues. Per germline, CDR1 SGDLS and CDR2 YYNGEE. V dropped 3 bases and J dropped 4; count of bases not matched to a gene: 2. The DNA of the CDR3 is TGTGCCAGCAGCGCCGGACAGGGTAATGAAAAACTGTTTTTT. Residues: CASSAGQGNEKLFF. Full variable domain (rest looked up from reference TRBV9 and TRBJ1-4): DSGVTQTPKHLITATGQRVTLRCSPRSGDLSVYWYQQSLDQGLQFLIQYYNGEERAKGNILERFSAQQFPDLHSELNLSSLELGDSALYFCASSAGQGNEKLFFGSGTQLSVL.

The chain joins TRBV19 to TRBJ1-6; tentative D call: TRBD1 (6 bases). The V end was cut by 6 bases, the J end by 7 bases, with 16 bases between. The germline gives CDR1 LNHDA, CDR2 SQIVND (reference sequence). The CDR3 has 15 amino acids. The CDR3 loop is CASRSRGIGNSPLHF. CDR3 bases: TGTGCCAGTAGGAGTAGGGGGATCGGGAATTCACCCCTCCACTTT. Filled out from reference TRBV19 and TRBJ1-6, the complete variable domain reads DGGITQSPKYLFRKEGQNVTLSCEQNLNHDAMYWYRQDPGQGLRLIYYSQIVNDFQKGDIAEGYSVSREKKESFPLTVTSAQKNPTAFYLCASRSRGIGNSPLHFGNGTRLTVT.

V and J are TRBV3-1 (or the pseudogene TRBV3-2) and TRBJ2-7; 7 positions agree with TRBD1. CDR1 LGHDT and CDR2 YNNKEL come from the germline V gene (reference sequence). The CDR3 is 13 amino acids. Unmatched junction bases numbered 2, after V lost 3 bases and J lost 3 bases. The chain's CDR3 is CASSQGDSYEQYF. The CDR3 DNA reads as TGTGCCAGCAGCCAGGGGGACAGCTACGAGCAGTACTTC.

The V and J genes are TRBV9 and TRBJ1-2; 7 bases are shared with TRBD1. The CDR3 loop spans 15 amino acids. J gave up 4 bases and V 4 bases, and 10 bases lay outside the gene matches. CDR1 and CDR2 (germline): SGDLS, YYNGEE. CDR3 sequence reads: CASSPHYRGSYGYTF. In DNA form, the CDR3 reads TGTGCCAGCAGCCCCCACTACAGGGGAAGCTATGGCTACACCTTC.

The chain links TRBV24-1 to TRBJ2-2; tentatively, D is TRBD1 (6 bases). The length of the CDR3 is 16 residues. Deletions cut 3 bases from V and 4 bases from J, with 14 bases between. The germline CDR1 and CDR2 sequences are KGHDR and SFDVKD. CDR3 sequence (DNA): TGTGCCACCAGTGATACCAGGGGATGGGGCACCGGGGAGCTGTTTTTT. Protein product: CATSDTRGWGTGELFF.

This chain links TRBV2 with TRBJ1-6; tentative D call: TRBD1 (5 bases). The CDR3 sequence is 15 residues long. Germline V gene sequence: CDR1 SNHLY, CDR2 FYNNEI. V was cut by 6 bases and J by 10 bases, with 19 bases left in between. The CDR3 bases are TGTGCCAGCAGCCCAACTAGGGGATCAGCGTCACCCCTCCACTTT. Amino acids: CASSPTRGSASPLHF. Supplemented by reference TRBV2 and TRBJ1-6, the full variable domain reads EPEVTQTPSHQVTQMGQEVILRCVPISNHLYFYWYRQILGQKVEFLVSFYNNEISEKSEIFDDQFSVERPDGSNFTLKIRSTKLEDSAMYFCASSPTRGSASPLHFGNGTRLTVT.

The CDR3, as DNA: TGTGCCAGCAGCCCCGGACAGGGTAGCAATCAGCCCCAGCATTTT. Amino acid sequence: CASSPGQGSNQPQHF. This sequence joins TRBV7-2 and TRBJ1-5; 8 positions agree with TRBD1. This CDR3 has 15 amino acids. Losses at the gene ends were 5 bases for V and 0 bases for J; bases not matched to a gene: 3. Germline CDR1 is SGHTA and CDR2 is FQGNSA. Full variable domain (rest looked up from reference TRBV7-2 and TRBJ1-5): GAGVSQSPSNKVTEKGKDVELRCDPISGHTALYWYRQSLGQGLEFLIYFQGNSAPDKSGLPSDRFSAERTGGSVSTLTIQRTQQEDSAVYLCASSPGQGSNQPQHFGDGTRLSIL.

This clone appeared a single time. The rearrangement links TRBV5-1 to TRBJ1-6; D uncertain. V gave up 3 bases and J gave up 0 bases, with 4 bases separating them. CDR1 SGHRS and CDR2 YFSETQ come from the germline V gene. CDR3 length: 14 residues. In DNA form, the CDR3 reads TGCGCCAGCAGCTCAAGCTCCTATAATTCACCCCTCCACTTT. Translation gives CASSSSSYNSPLHF. Variable domain in full (rest from reference TRBV5-1 and TRBJ1-6): KAGVTQTPRYLIKTRGQQVTLSCSPISGHRSVSWYQQTPGQGLQFLFEYFSETQRNKGNFPGRFSGRQFSNSRSEMNVSTLELGDSALYLCASSSSSYNSPLHFGNGTRLTVT.

The chain links TRBV12-5 to TRBJ1-1, with TRBD1 identical over 12 bases. The trim removed 0 bases at V and 0 bases at J, leaving 5 bases unmatched. The CDR3 has 18 residues. Looked up from germline, CDR1 is LGHNT and CDR2 is FRNRAP. The CDR3 protein is CASGLVPGQGAMNTEAFF. The DNA of the CDR3 is TGTGCTAGTGGTTTGGTACCGGGACAGGGGGCGATGAACACTGAAGCTTTCTTT.

V is TRBV12-3 or TRBV12-4 and J is TRBJ1-4; D gene unclear. The CDR3 totals 13 residues. V was cut by 6 bases and J by 8 bases, with 13 bases left in between. The DNA of the CDR3 is TGTGCCAGCAGGTCCCAGAAGGGCGAAAAACTGTTTTTT. Protein: CASRSQKGEKLFF.

The chain combines TRBV11-2 with TRBJ2-3; 9 bases match TRBD2. V shed 5 bases, J shed 4 bases, and the junction held 13 bases outside the gene matches. CDR1 and CDR2 from the germline V gene are SGHAT and FQNNGV. CDR3 length equals 17 residues. The CDR3 coding sequence is TGTGCCAGCAGCATCAGCGGGGGGCGACAACGGGCAGATACGCAGTATTTT. Protein sequence: CASSISGGRQRADTQYF.

Only a few counts were recorded for this clone. The chain couples TRBV7-2 to TRBJ2-1, with TRBD2 matching 15 bases. There are 16 residues in the CDR3. V gave up 4 bases and J gave up 9 bases; unmatched junction bases: 7. Germline-derived CDR1 and CDR2 are SGHTA and FQGNSA. Here the CDR3 reads CASSSRTSGGAVEQFF. Here the CDR3 DNA reads TGTGCCAGCAGCTCAAGGACTAGCGGGGGGGCAGTTGAGCAGTTCTTC.

The J gene is TRBJ2-3, the V gene TRBV5-1, with D tentatively TRBD1 (6 bases). Germline CDR1 SGHRS, CDR2 YFSETQ. The germline V and J ends were trimmed by 4 bases and 3 bases, with 15 bases remaining between them. There are 15 residues in the CDR3. CDR3 region: CASSRRTGRTDTQYF. For the CDR3, the DNA is TGCGCCAGCAGCCGGAGAACAGGGCGAACAGATACGCAGTATTTT.

The chain couples TRBV4-3 to TRBJ1-2; 9 positions match TRBD1. The CDR3 has 17 amino acids. Germline V lookup: CDR1 LGHNA, CDR2 YSLEER. The junction had 13 bases not matched to a gene; V was cut back by 0 bases and J by 8 bases. This CDR3 reads CASSQDRGTGGQGGYTF. The DNA of the CDR3 is TGCGCCAGCAGCCAAGATCGGGGAACAGGGGGCCAAGGCGGCTACACCTTC.

The chain joins TRBV12-5 to TRBJ2-2, with TRBD1 identical over 12 bases. J was trimmed by 3 bases and V by 5 bases; bases with no gene match: 10. In germline, CDR1 is LGHNT, CDR2 FRNRAP. The CDR3 consists of 18 residues. The CDR3 nucleotides read TGTGCTAGTGGTCCCCCTCGGGACAGGGGGCTGGACACCGGGGAGCTGTTTTTT. Residues: CASGPPRDRGLDTGELFF.

This clone appeared many times. This chain connects TRBV6-6 to TRBJ1-1; maybe TRBD1 (5 bases). Germline V lookup: CDR1 MNHNY, CDR2 SVGAGI (reference sequence). There are 14 residues in the CDR3. Trimming pared 6 bases from V and 4 bases from J, leaving 15 bases between. The CDR3 loop reads CASSFDGGGTEAFF. The CDR3 DNA is TGTGCCAGCAGCTTCGACGGCGGGGGCACTGAAGCTTTCTTT.

This chain uses TRBV19 with TRBJ2-1, with a tentative D call TRBD1 (5 bases). Deletions cut 2 bases from V and 0 bases from J, with 5 bases between. From germline, CDR1 is LNHDA and CDR2 SQIVND (reference sequence). This CDR3 is built from 14 residues. CDR3 DNA: TGTGCCAGTAGTATAACAGGCTCCTACAATGAGCAGTTCTTC. This translates into CASSITGSYNEQFF.

This clone was recorded once. The chain recombines TRBV5-1 with TRBJ2-1; D may be TRBD1 (6 bases). Germline V gives CDR1 SGHRS, CDR2 YFSETQ. The CDR3 has 14 amino acids. Trimming cost V 4 bases and J 10 bases, with 18 bases left between them. The CDR3 nucleotides are TGCGCCAGCAGCCCACCCCACAGGGTACGGGAGCAGTTCTTC. Amino acids: CASSPPHRVREQFF.

DNA of the CDR3: TGTGCCAGCAGCACTTCCTCAGGGGGCGCTCCGCAGTTCTTC. Protein product: CASSTSSGGAPQFF. This chain uses TRBV2 with TRBJ2-1; 8 positions agree with TRBD1. This CDR3 has 14 amino acids. Trimming at V came to 6 bases and at J to 12 bases, leaving 13 bases not matched to a gene. Germline V gene sequence: CDR1 SNHLY, CDR2 FYNNEI.

The genes are TRBV15 and TRBJ1-1; 9 bases are a match to TRBD1. The V gene end was trimmed by 0 bases and the J gene end by 11 bases; junction bases not matched to a gene: 4. Looked up from germline, CDR1 is LNHNV and CDR2 is YYDKDF (reference sequence). The length of the CDR3 is 13 residues. In DNA form, the CDR3 reads TGTGCCACCAGCAGAGAACAGGGGGCTTGGGCTTTCTTT. It translates to CATSREQGAWAFF.

The chain is built from TRBV11-2 and TRBJ2-7; 8 bases are a match to TRBD1. CDR1 and CDR2 from the germline V gene are SGHAT and FQNNGV. The CDR3 loop spans 14 amino acids. V lost 11 bases and J lost 2; bases outside the gene matches: 11. DNA for the CDR3: TGTGCCTCAGGGGCCGGGACAGGTACCTACGAGCAGTACTTC. Its protein product is CASGAGTGTYEQYF.

The chain uses TRBV9 and TRBJ2-3; 11 bases map to TRBD2. CDR3 size: 16 residues. From germline, CDR1 is SGDLS and CDR2 YYNGEE. Losses at the gene ends were 0 bases for V and 4 bases for J; bases not matched to a gene: 4. The CDR3 loop is CASSVVSGGAADTQYF. For the CDR3, the DNA is TGTGCCAGCAGCGTAGTTAGCGGGGGGGCAGCAGATACGCAGTATTTT. Filled out from reference TRBV9 and TRBJ2-3, the complete variable domain reads DSGVTQTPKHLITATGQRVTLRCSPRSGDLSVYWYQQSLDQGLQFLIQYYNGEERAKGNILERFSAQQFPDLHSELNLSSLELGDSALYFCASSVVSGGAADTQYFGPGTRLTVL.

The chain uses TRBV7-9 and TRBJ1-3; TRBD1 is a possible D gene (5 bases). CDR1 is SEHNR and CDR2 is FQNEAQ in the germline V gene (reference sequence). The CDR3 is 14 residues long. Trimming pared 0 bases from V and 7 bases from J, leaving 10 bases between. The CDR3 sequence: CASSLAGDGNTIYF. The CDR3 nucleotides are TGTGCCAGCAGCTTAGCAGGGGACGGGAACACCATATATTTT.

The gene calls are TRBV6-6 and TRBJ2-5; no clear D. Looked up from germline, CDR1 is MNHNY and CDR2 is SVGAGI (reference sequence). This CDR3 is 14 amino acids long. Between the trimmed V and J ends, which lost 2 bases and 5 bases, there was a span of 12 bases. CDR3 nucleotides: TGTGCCAGCAGTTACGGGCCCTCCGGGGAGACCCAGTACTTC. It codes for CASSYGPSGETQYF.